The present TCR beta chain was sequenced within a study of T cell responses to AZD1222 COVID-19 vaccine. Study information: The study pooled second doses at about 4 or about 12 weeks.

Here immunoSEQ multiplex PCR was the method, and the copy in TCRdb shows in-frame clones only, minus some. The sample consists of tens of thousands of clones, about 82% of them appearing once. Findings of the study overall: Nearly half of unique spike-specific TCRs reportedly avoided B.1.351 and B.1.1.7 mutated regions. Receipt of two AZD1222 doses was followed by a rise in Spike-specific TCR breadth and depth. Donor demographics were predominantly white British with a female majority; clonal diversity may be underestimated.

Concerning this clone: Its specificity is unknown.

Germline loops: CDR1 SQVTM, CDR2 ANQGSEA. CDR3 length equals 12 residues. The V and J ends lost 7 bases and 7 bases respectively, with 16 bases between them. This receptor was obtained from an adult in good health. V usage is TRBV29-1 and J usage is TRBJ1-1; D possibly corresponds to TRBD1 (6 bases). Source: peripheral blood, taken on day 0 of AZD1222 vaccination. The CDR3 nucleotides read TGCAGCGCTGGGGCCCGGGGGCGTGAAGCTTTCTTT. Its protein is CSAGARGREAFF.